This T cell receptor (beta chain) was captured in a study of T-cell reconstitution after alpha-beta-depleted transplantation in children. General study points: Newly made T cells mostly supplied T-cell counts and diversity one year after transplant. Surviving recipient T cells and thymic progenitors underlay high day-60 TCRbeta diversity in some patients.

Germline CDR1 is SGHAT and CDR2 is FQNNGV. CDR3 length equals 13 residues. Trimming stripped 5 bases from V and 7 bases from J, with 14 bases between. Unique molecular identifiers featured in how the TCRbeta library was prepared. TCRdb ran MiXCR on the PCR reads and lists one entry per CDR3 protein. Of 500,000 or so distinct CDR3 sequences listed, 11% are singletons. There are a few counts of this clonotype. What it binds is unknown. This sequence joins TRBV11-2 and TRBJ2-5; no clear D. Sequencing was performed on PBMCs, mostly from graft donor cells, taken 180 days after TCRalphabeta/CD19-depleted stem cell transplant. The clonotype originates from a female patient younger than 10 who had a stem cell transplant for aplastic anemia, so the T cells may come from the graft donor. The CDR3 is CASSAPGSPTQYF. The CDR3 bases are TGTGCCAGCAGCGCACCCGGCTCTCCGACCCAGTACTTC.